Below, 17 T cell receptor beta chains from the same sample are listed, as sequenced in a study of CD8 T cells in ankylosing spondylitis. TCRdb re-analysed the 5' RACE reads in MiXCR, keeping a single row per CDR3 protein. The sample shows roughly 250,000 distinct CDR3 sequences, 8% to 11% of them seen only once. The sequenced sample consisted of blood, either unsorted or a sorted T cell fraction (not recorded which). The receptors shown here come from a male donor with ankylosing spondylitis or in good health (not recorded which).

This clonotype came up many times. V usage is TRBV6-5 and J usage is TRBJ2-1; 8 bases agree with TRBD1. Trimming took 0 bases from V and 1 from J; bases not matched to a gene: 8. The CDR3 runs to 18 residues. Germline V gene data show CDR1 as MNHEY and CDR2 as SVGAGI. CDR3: CASSYSEVWTGSYNEQFF. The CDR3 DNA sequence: TGTGCCAGCAGTTACTCTGAGGTATGGACAGGGTCCTACAATGAGCAGTTCTTC.

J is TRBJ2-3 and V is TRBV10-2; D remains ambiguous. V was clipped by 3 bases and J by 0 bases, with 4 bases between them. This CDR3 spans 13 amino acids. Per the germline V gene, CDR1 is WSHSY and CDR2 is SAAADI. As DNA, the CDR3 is TGCGCCAGCAGTGAAACTAGCACAGATACGCAGTATTTT. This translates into CASSETSTDTQYF.

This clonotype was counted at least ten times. The CDR3 sequence: CASSLFSGYPFF. The CDR3 nucleotides read TGTGCCAGCAGTTTATTTTCAGGGTATCCGTTCTTC. This rearrangement joins TRBV12-3 or TRBV12-4 to TRBJ2-1; a weak D match, TRBD1 (5 bases). CDR3 length: 12 amino acids. V was trimmed by 2 bases and J by 15 bases, leaving 14 bases between them.

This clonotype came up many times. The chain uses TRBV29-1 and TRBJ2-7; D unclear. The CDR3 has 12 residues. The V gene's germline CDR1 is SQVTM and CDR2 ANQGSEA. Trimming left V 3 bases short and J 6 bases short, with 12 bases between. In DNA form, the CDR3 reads TGCAGCGTTGATGAGAAAGGCTCCGAGCAGTACTTC. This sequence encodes CSVDEKGSEQYF.

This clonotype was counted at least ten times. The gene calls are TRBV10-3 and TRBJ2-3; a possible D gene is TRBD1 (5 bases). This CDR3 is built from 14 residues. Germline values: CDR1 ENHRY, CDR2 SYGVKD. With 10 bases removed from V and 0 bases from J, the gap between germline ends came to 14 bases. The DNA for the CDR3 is TGTGCCAGCTCAGGGTTCTCTAGCACAGATACGCAGTATTTT. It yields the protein CASSGFSSTDTQYF.

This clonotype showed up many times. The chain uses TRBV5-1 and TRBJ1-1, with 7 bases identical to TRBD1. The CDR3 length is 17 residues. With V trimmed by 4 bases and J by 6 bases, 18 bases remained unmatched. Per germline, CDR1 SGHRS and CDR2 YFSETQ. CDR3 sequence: CASSPDRVEGGGPEAFF. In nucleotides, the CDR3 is TGCGCCAGCAGCCCCGACAGGGTTGAGGGCGGAGGTCCTGAAGCTTTCTTT.

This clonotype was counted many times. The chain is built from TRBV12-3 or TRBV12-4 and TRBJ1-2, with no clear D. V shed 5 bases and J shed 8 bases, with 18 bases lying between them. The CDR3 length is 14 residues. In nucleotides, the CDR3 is TGTGCCAGCAGTCTAGGACTGGAAATTTGGGGCTACACCTTC. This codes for CASSLGLEIWGYTF.

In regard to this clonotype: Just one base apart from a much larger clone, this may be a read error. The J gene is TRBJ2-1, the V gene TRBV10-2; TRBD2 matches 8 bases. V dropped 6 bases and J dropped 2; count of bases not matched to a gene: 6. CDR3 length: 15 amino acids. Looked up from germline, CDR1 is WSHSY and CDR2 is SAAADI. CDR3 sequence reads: CASRKRGRPYNEQFF. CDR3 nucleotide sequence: TGCGCCAGCAGGAAGCGGGGGAGACCCTACAATGAGCAGTTCTTC.

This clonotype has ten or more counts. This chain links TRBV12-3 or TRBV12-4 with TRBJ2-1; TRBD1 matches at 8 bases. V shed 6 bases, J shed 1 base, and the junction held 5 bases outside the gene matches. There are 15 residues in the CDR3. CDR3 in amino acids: CASSLGQGSYNEQFF. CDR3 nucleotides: TGTGCCAGCAGCCTTGGACAGGGTTCCTACAATGAGCAGTTCTTC.

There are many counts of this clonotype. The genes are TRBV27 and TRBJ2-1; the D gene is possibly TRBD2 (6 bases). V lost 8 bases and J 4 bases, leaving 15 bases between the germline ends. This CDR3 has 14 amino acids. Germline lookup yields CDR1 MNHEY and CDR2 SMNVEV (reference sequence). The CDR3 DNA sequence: TGTGCCAGCGGGGAGGTAGCGGAATACAATGAGCAGTTCTTC. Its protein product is CASGEVAEYNEQFF.

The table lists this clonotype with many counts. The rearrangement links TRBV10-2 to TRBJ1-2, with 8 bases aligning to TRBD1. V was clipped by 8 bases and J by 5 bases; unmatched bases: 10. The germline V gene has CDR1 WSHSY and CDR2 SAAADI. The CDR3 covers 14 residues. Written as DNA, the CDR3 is TGCGCCAGCTCTGGGACAGGCGGAGGTTATGGCTACACCTTC. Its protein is CASSGTGGGYGYTF.

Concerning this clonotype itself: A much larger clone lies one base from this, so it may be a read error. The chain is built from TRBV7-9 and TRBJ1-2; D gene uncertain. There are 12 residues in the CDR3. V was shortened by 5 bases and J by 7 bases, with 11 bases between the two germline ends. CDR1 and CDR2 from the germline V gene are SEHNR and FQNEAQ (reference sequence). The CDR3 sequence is CASSPPSSGYTF. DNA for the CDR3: TGTGCCAGCAGCCCCCCATCTAGTGGCTACACCTTC.

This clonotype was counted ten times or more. The DNA for the CDR3 is TGTGCCTGGAGTGCCAGGTTCACCATATATTTT. As protein: CAWSARFTIYF. This chain uses TRBV30 with TRBJ1-3; the D is unclear. V was trimmed by 1 base and J by 9 bases, leaving 7 bases between them. The CDR3 loop spans 11 amino acids. CDR1 is GTSNPN and CDR2 is SVGIG in the germline V gene (reference sequence).

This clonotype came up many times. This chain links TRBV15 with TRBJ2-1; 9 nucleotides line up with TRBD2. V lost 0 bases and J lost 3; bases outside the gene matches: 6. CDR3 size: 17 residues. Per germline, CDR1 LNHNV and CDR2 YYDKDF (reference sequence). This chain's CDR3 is CATSRDKASGIYNEQFF. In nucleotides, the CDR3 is TGTGCCACCAGCAGAGATAAGGCTAGCGGGATCTACAATGAGCAGTTCTTC.

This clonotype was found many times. In nucleotides, the CDR3 is TGTGCCAGCAGCCTCACGGGTTTCATCCAGTACGAGCAGTACTTC. Protein sequence: CASSLTGFIQYEQYF. The rearrangement uses TRBV2 and TRBJ2-7; D is uncertain. The CDR3 is made up of 15 amino acids. The V end lost 6 bases, the J end lost 4 bases, and 19 bases lay between the germline ends. Germline CDR1 is SNHLY and CDR2 is FYNNEI.

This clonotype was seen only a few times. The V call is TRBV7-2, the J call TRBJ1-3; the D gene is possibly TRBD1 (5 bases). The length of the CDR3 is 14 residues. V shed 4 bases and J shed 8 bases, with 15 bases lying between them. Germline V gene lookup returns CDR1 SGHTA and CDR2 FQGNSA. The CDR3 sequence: CASSSFGAGDTIYF. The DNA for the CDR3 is TGTGCCAGCAGCTCGTTCGGGGCAGGCGACACCATATATTTT.

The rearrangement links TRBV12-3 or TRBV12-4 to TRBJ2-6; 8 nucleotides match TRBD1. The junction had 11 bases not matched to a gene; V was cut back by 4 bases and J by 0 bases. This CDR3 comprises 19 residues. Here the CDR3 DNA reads TGTGCCAGCAGTTCGCGGACAGGGTATTCACGCTCTGGGGCCAACGTCCTGACTTTC. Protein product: CASSSRTGYSRSGANVLTF.